Each of the 14 T cell receptor beta chains below was sequenced from the same sample in a study of blood T cell repertoires in COVID-19. Here immunoSEQ multiplex PCR was the method, and the copy in TCRdb shows in-frame clones only, minus some. This sample has around 180,000 clones, with about 85% found just once. The sample consisted of peripheral blood. The receptors originated from an elderly woman with acute or convalescent COVID-19.

This sequence joins TRBV3-1 (or the pseudogene TRBV3-2) and TRBJ1-2; the D is unclear. Germline CDR1 is LGHDT and CDR2 is YNNKEL (reference sequence). This CDR3 has 11 amino acids. Trimming removed 3 bases from V and 8 bases from J, with 7 bases in between. This chain's CDR3 is CASSQMGGYTF. The CDR3 DNA sequence: TGTGCCAGCAGCCAGATGGGCGGCTACACCTTC.

This sequence joins TRBV11-3 and TRBJ2-5, with 8 bases aligning to TRBD1. V lost 5 bases and J lost 3; bases outside the gene matches: 11. Germline CDR1 and CDR2: SGHNT and YENEEA. CDR3 length equals 16 residues. The chain's CDR3 is CASSRTGTGVKETQYF. The CDR3 DNA follows: TGTGCCAGCAGCCGAACCGGGACAGGAGTTAAAGAGACCCAGTACTTC.

CDR3 sequence (DNA): TGTGCCAGCAGCTTGTACAGGGGCCAGCCCCAGCATTTT. Translation gives CASSLYRGQPQHF. The chain joins TRBV7-2 to TRBJ1-5; 7 bases match TRBD1. With V trimmed by 3 bases and J by 7 bases, 3 bases remained unmatched. Germline values: CDR1 SGHTA, CDR2 FQGNSA. This CDR3 is 13 amino acids long.

This clone was observed a single time. CDR3 bases: TGTGCCAGCCAGTATAACGGAGGGACAGGGGCAGATACGCAGTATTTT. The encoded protein is CASQYNGGTGADTQYF. V usage is TRBV19 and J usage is TRBJ2-3; 10 positions match TRBD1. CDR1 is LNHDA and CDR2 is SQIVND in the germline V gene (reference sequence). V trimming: 9 bases; J trimming: 4 bases; junction bases outside the gene matches: 13. The CDR3 has 16 amino acids.

This clone has just a few counts. The chain combines TRBV10-3 with TRBJ2-1; D is unclear. Trimming took 2 bases from V and 7 from J, leaving 18 bases between them. Germline values: CDR1 ENHRY, CDR2 SYGVKD. The CDR3 has 16 residues. The CDR3 spells CAISEGASVSGNEQFF. The CDR3 DNA reads TGTGCCATCAGTGAGGGAGCGAGCGTTAGTGGGAATGAGCAGTTCTTC.

The chain is built from TRBV12-5 and TRBJ2-3, with a weak D call TRBD1 (5 bases). V gave up 1 base and J gave up 3 bases, with 8 bases separating them. From germline, CDR1 is LGHNT and CDR2 FRNRAP. The CDR3 sequence is 14 residues long. The CDR3 sequence is CASGLGSGTDTQYF. In DNA form, the CDR3 reads TGTGCTAGTGGTTTGGGTTCAGGGACAGATACGCAGTATTTT.

For this clone: A junction boundary mismatches the germline segment, possibly from a read error. The genes are TRBV14 and TRBJ1-1; D not certain. Germline loops: CDR1 SGHDN, CDR2 FVKESK. The CDR3 has 13 residues. This CDR3 reads CASSQGFPTETFF. In nucleotides, the CDR3 is TGTGCCAGCAGCCAAGGGTTCCCCACTGAAACTTTCTTT. Complete variable domain (other parts from reference TRBV14 and TRBJ1-1): EAGVTQFPSHSVIEKGQTVTLRCDPISGHDNLYWYRRVMGKEIKFLLHFVKESKQDESGMPNNRFLAERTGGTYSTLKVQPAELEDSGVYFCASSQGFPTETFFGQGTRLTVV.

J is TRBJ2-4 and V is TRBV12-5, with D uncertain. Germline V gene lookup returns CDR1 LGHNT and CDR2 FRNRAP. The V gene lost 6 bases and the J gene lost 3 bases, with 15 bases spanning the gap. CDR3 size: 15 residues. The CDR3 region is CASGISTTVKNIQYF. The CDR3 DNA reads TGTGCTAGTGGCATCTCTACTACGGTCAAAAACATTCAGTACTTC. Full variable domain (remainder filled in from reference TRBV12-5 and TRBJ2-4): DARVTQTPRHKVTEMGQEVTMRCQPILGHNTVFWYRQTMMQGLELLAYFRNRAPLDDSGMPKDRFSAEMPDATLATLKIQPSEPRDSAVYFCASGISTTVKNIQYFGAGTRLSVL.

CDR3 sequence: CASSSQWGLAETGANVLTF. In DNA, the CDR3 is TGTGCCAGTAGTTCCCAATGGGGACTAGCGGAGACGGGGGCCAACGTCCTGACTTTC. The chain is built from TRBV19 and TRBJ2-6, with TRBD2 matching 11 bases. Germline CDR1 reads LNHDA; CDR2 reads SQIVND (reference sequence). V gave up 5 bases and J gave up 4 bases; unmatched junction bases: 13. This CDR3 comprises 19 residues.

The rearrangement links TRBV10-3 to TRBJ1-3, with a weak D call TRBD1 (6 bases). The V end was cut by 2 bases, the J end by 0 bases, with 11 bases between. The CDR3 totals 16 residues. Germline values: CDR1 ENHRY, CDR2 SYGVKD. The CDR3 DNA follows: TGTGCCATCAGTGAGATTGGGACATTCTCTGGAAACACCATATATTTT. It specifies CAISEIGTFSGNTIYF.

This chain connects TRBV19 to TRBJ2-5; D perhaps matches TRBD1 (5 bases). Trimming took 3 bases from V and 5 from J, leaving 16 bases between them. Per the germline V gene, CDR1 is LNHDA and CDR2 is SQIVND (reference sequence). This CDR3 has 15 residues. The CDR3 sequence: CASSIEGAREETQYF. CDR3 in DNA: TGTGCCAGTAGTATTGAAGGGGCGCGAGAGGAGACCCAGTACTTC.

The V gene is TRBV5-1, the J gene TRBJ2-2; 9 bases are shared with TRBD1. Germline assignment: CDR1 SGHRS and CDR2 YFSETQ. The CDR3 consists of 15 residues. Germline trimming cut 0 bases from V and 6 bases from J; bases unmatched to any gene: 3. Here the CDR3 DNA reads TGCGCCAGCAGCTTGGGGGACAGGGTTTCCGGGGAGCTGTTTTTT. Translated: CASSLGDRVSGELFF.

This chain connects TRBV6-6 to TRBJ1-6, with a weak D call TRBD1 (5 bases). Germline CDR1 and CDR2: MNHNY and SVGAGI (reference sequence). The CDR3 length is 17 residues. V was clipped by 5 bases and J by 6 bases, with 20 bases between them. The CDR3 spells CASSPTGVFGLNSPLHF. CDR3 coding DNA: TGTGCCAGCAGTCCCACAGGTGTTTTTGGGCTTAATTCACCCCTCCACTTT.

This sequence joins TRBV2 and TRBJ1-2; the match to TRBD1 covers 8 bases. The CDR3 sequence is 13 residues long. J gave up 7 bases and V 8 bases, and 9 bases lay outside the gene matches. CDR1 and CDR2 from the germline V gene are SNHLY and FYNNEI. CDR3 protein: CASEVRGRGGYTF. The CDR3 region has the DNA TGTGCCAGCGAAGTCAGGGGGCGCGGTGGCTACACCTTC.